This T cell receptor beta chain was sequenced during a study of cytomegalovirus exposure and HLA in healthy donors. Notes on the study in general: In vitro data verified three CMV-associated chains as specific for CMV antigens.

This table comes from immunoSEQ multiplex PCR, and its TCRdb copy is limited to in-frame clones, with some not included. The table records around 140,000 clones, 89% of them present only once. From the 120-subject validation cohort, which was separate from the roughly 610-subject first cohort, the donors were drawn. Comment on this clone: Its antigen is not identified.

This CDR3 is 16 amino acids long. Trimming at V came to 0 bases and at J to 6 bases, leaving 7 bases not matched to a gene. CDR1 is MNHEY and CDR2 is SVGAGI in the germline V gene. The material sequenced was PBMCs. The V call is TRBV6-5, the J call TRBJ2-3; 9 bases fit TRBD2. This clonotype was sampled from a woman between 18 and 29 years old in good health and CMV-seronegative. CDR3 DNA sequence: TGTGCCAGCAGTTACTCCAGCGGGGGGACCGGGGATACGCAGTATTTT. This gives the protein CASSYSSGGTGDTQYF.